This TCR beta chain originates from a study of cytomegalovirus exposure and HLA in healthy donors. It was with 60 Vbeta and 13 Jbeta primers that the PCR ran. Method: immunoSEQ multiplex PCR; TCRdb's copy keeps in-frame clones and lacks some. This table holds 90,000 to 140,000 clones, 76% found once. Germline V CDR1 and CDR2: MGHDK, SYGVNS. V shed 3 bases and J shed 4 bases, with 12 bases lying between them. The CDR3 is made up of 14 amino acids. Findings of the study overall: Reports indicate that TCR beta sequences accurately predicted the HLA-A and HLA-B alleles of most subjects.

Remarks on this clone: The antigen remains unidentified.

Material for sequencing was PBMCs. The chain is built from TRBV25-1 and TRBJ1-2; TRBD1 might be the D (5 bases). This TCR was recovered from a man aged 40-50 years in good health and CMV-seropositive. The CDR3 DNA reads as TGTGCCAGCAGTGATTCCGGGACTCTCTATGGCTACACCTTC. It is translated as CASSDSGTLYGYTF.